This is a list of T cell receptor beta chains from one sample in a study of cytomegalovirus exposure and HLA in healthy donors. Profiling relied on immunoSEQ multiplex PCR, and the TCRdb table lists in-frame clones only, not all of them. The data show about 100,000 clones, with over 70% seen just once and about 10% held by the top ten. The sequencing sample was made of PBMCs. All receptors come from a man aged 50-60 years in good health and CMV-seronegative. CDR3s include the opening cysteine and the closing phenylalanine or tryptophan. The order of the fields is V gene, D gene, J gene, clone size, CDR3 DNA, CDR3 protein. A D gene is named only where the DNA matches it firmly. Expanded clones get a size class; other rows say once, few or many, or leave the size out.

>TRBV27|-|TRBJ1-5|few
TGTGCCAGCAGCACCCAGGGTCGAGGTCAGCCCCAGCATTTT
CASSTQGRGQPQHF
>TRBV7-2|TRBD2|TRBJ2-2|few
TGTGCCAGCAGCAAATACCCCCTAGCGGGAGGTAACACCGGGGAGCTGTTTTTT
CASSKYPLAGGNTGELFF
>TRBV19|-|TRBJ1-1|-
TGTGCCAGTAGTACCAGACAGGAGAACACTGAAGCTTTCTTT
CASSTRQENTEAFF
>TRBV5-6|-|TRBJ1-2|-
TGTGCCAGCACCATGGACAGCGGCTATGGCTACACCTTC
CASTMDSGYGYTF
>TRBV2|-|TRBJ1-2|-
TGTGCCTGGAGGGGGGGGCCGCCCCTAAACTATGGCTACACCTTC
CAWRGGPPLNYGYTF
>TRBV27|TRBD1|TRBJ1-5|-
TGTGCCAGCAGTTTTGGGACAGGGAGCAATCAGCCCCAGCATTTT
CASSFGTGSNQPQHF
>TRBV5-1|-|TRBJ2-7|-
TGCGCCAGCAGCCCCGGGGGGCCCTACGAGCAGTACTTC
CASSPGGPYEQYF
>TRBV10-3|TRBD1|TRBJ1-2|-
TGTGCCATCAGAGCCGGGACAGGGGAATCTTATGGCTACACCTTC
CAIRAGTGESYGYTF
>TRBV5-1|TRBD1|TRBJ2-7|-
TGCGCCAGCAGCTTAAGGGACAGCTCCTACGAGCAGTACTTC
CASSLRDSSYEQYF
>TRBV6-1|-|TRBJ2-4|-
TGTGCCAGCAGTGAAGCGGACAGAGGGTTTCCTCGAGCCAAAAACATTCAGTACTTC
CASSEADRGFPRAKNIQYF
>TRBV5-1|TRBD1|TRBJ1-1|-
TGCGCCAGCAGCTCTACTAGGACAGGGAACACTGAAGCTTTCTTT
CASSSTRTGNTEAFF
>TRBV5-6|-|TRBJ2-5|few
TGTGCCAGCAGCGTGCCAGGGGTCCAAGAGACCCAGTACTTC
CASSVPGVQETQYF
>TRBV9|-|TRBJ1-5|-
TGTGCCAGCAGCGTAGATACAGGGAGCCAGCCCCAGCATTTT
CASSVDTGSQPQHF
>TRBV5-6|-|TRBJ1-2|-
TGTGCCAGCAGTCAAGTCACCGGGAGTAACTATGGCTACACCTTC
CASSQVTGSNYGYTF
>TRBV29-1|-|TRBJ2-1|-
TGCAGCGTTTATGGCAGGGTAAACCTTCAGTTCTTC
CSVYGRVNLQFF
>TRBV5-5|-|TRBJ2-5|-
TGTGCCAGCAGCTTAAGAACAGGACAACAAGAGACCCAGTACTTC
CASSLRTGQQETQYF
>TRBV29-1|-|TRBJ2-7|few
TGCAGCGTTGAAGTGACAGGCGCCTCCTACGAGCAGTACTTC
CSVEVTGASYEQYF
>TRBV6-6|-|TRBJ1-5|few
TGTGCCAGCAGTTACCGGAATCAGCCCCAGCATTTT
CASSYRNQPQHF
>TRBV5-1|TRBD1|TRBJ1-6|-
TGCGCCAGCAGCTTGGACAACAGGGGAGGCTCACCCCTCCACTTT
CASSLDNRGGSPLHF
>TRBV28|-|TRBJ1-5|-
TGTGCCAGCAATACCGACAGACTCAGCAATCAGCCCCAGCATTTT
CASNTDRLSNQPQHF
>TRBV5-5|TRBD1|TRBJ1-1|-
TGTGCCAGCAGCTCAACAGGGGCCACTGAAGCTTTCTTT
CASSSTGATEAFF
>TRBV4-1|-|TRBJ1-2|-
TGCGCCAGCAGCCAAGAAAACGGTGTTTATGGCTACACCTTC
CASSQENGVYGYTF
>TRBV7-2|TRBD2|TRBJ2-1|few
TGTGCCAGCAGCTCGCTTGGACTAGCGGGGTACTACAATGAGCAGTTCTTC
CASSSLGLAGYYNEQFF
>TRBV6-6|-|TRBJ2-2|once
TGTGCCAGCAGTACACCAGACACCGGGGAGCTGTTTTTT
CASSTPDTGELFF
>TRBV5-8|-|TRBJ2-5|-
TGTGCCAGCGGGGGATACAGGGACCAAGAGACCCAGTACTTC
CASGGYRDQETQYF
>TRBV6-5|-|TRBJ2-3|-
TGTGCCAGCAGTCACGCCCGGGATGTAGATACGCAGTATTTT
CASSHARDVDTQYF
>TRBV6-1|TRBD2|TRBJ2-5|-
TGTGCCAGCAGTGGAAAGGTGACTAGCGGCCAAGAGACCCAGTACTTC
CASSGKVTSGQETQYF